The 15 T cell receptor beta chains below come from one sample, sequenced in a study of cytomegalovirus exposure and HLA in healthy donors. Both 60 Vbeta primers and 13 Jbeta primers went into the PCR. Only in-frame clones appear in the TCRdb table, and some are missing; sequencing was by immunoSEQ multiplex PCR. The sample holds roughly 73,000 clones, 75% seen once. Sample: PBMCs. These receptors were collected from a man aged 65 to 79 in good health and CMV-seronegative.

V usage is TRBV6-5 and J usage is TRBJ1-6; 8 bases agree with TRBD1. The V and J ends lost 6 bases and 10 bases, in that order; junction bases with no gene match: 8. The CDR3 contains 14 residues. CDR1 MNHEY and CDR2 SVGAGI come from the germline V gene. The CDR3, as DNA: TGTGCCAGCAGATTGACAGGGGAGGGATCACCCCTCCACTTT. It codes for CASRLTGEGSPLHF.

This chain connects TRBV27 to TRBJ1-1, with 7 bases matching TRBD1. The length of the CDR3 is 14 residues. V was clipped by 6 bases and J by 4 bases; unmatched bases: 8. Germline values: CDR1 MNHEY, CDR2 SMNVEV (reference sequence). The CDR3 is CASSLERGLTEAFF. DNA of the CDR3: TGTGCCAGCAGCCTGGAGAGGGGGCTCACTGAAGCTTTCTTT.

V gene TRBV21-1 combines with J gene TRBJ2-2; no check of the table's D call, TRBD2, against the DNA was made. TRBV21-1 is deemed a pseudogene. There are 17 residues in the CDR3. The CDR3 coding sequence is TGTGCCAGCAGCAAAGGGAGGCCGCCCCCACCCAGGTGGGTCGCTTTTTTT. This translates into CASSKGRPPPPRWVAFF.

The V call is TRBV7-2, the J call TRBJ1-5, with D unresolved. The CDR3 is made up of 16 amino acids. Germline V gives CDR1 SGHTA, CDR2 FQGNSA. V lost 1 base and J 4 bases, leaving 14 bases between the germline ends. CDR3 protein: CASSLGRRAGNQPQHF. CDR3 sequence (DNA): TGTGCCAGCAGCTTAGGCCGGCGGGCAGGTAATCAGCCCCAGCATTTT. The variable domain in full, completed from reference TRBV7-2 and TRBJ1-5, reads GAGVSQSPSNKVTEKGKDVELRCDPISGHTALYWYRQSLGQGLEFLIYFQGNSAPDKSGLPSDRFSAERTGGSVSTLTIQRTQQEDSAVYLCASSLGRRAGNQPQHFGDGTRLSIL.

This chain joins TRBV25-1 and TRBJ1-3; no reliable D call. This CDR3 has 15 residues. Per the germline V gene, CDR1 is MGHDK and CDR2 is SYGVNS. Trimming removed 0 bases at V and 0 bases at J, with 6 bases between. The CDR3 bases are TGTGCCAGCAGTGAATATGGAGGCTCTGGAAACACCATATATTTT. Amino acids: CASSEYGGSGNTIYF.

V and J are TRBV18 and TRBJ1-4; 8 bases fit TRBD1. With 6 bases clipped from V and 11 bases from J, the junction kept 5 bases outside the gene matches. Germline CDR1 reads KGHSH; CDR2 reads LQKENI. The CDR3 has 12 amino acids. For the CDR3, the DNA is TGTGCCAGCTCGGCTCGACAGGGGAAACTGTTTTTT. It specifies CASSARQGKLFF.

This clone has only a few counts. Germline is not matched at one junction end, which may reflect a read error. This chain uses TRBV27 with TRBJ1-6; D possibly corresponds to TRBD1 (5 bases). CDR3 length: 13 amino acids. In germline, CDR1 is MNHEY, CDR2 SMNVEV (reference sequence). CDR3 in DNA: TGTGCCAGCAAATTAGCGGGGCATTCGCCCCTCCACTTT. The encoded protein is CASKLAGHSPLHF.

The V gene is TRBV5-1, the J gene TRBJ2-7; D is possibly TRBD1 (6 bases). The germline V gene has CDR1 SGHRS and CDR2 YFSETQ. The CDR3 sequence is 14 residues long. With 7 bases removed from V and 3 bases from J, the gap between germline ends came to 17 bases. In DNA, the CDR3 is TGCGCCAGCGGTCCCGGGACACCAGACTACGAGCAGTACTTC. This gives the protein CASGPGTPDYEQYF.

The genes are TRBV6-1 and TRBJ2-5, with TRBD1 matching 8 bases. The germline CDR1 and CDR2 sequences are MNHNS and SASEGT. V shed 4 bases and J 3 bases; nucleotides not matched to a gene: 4. The CDR3 extends over 14 amino acids. The CDR3 nucleotides are TGTGCCAGCAGTGGGGGGACAGGAGAAGAGACCCAGTACTTC. Its protein product is CASSGGTGEETQYF.

The chain is built from TRBV7-9 and TRBJ2-1, with 10 bases fitting TRBD2. The CDR3 spans 16 residues. The J segment lost 7 bases and the V segment lost 4 bases, leaving 10 bases of the junction unmatched. Germline loops: CDR1 SEHNR, CDR2 FQNEAQ (reference sequence). The DNA of the CDR3 is TGTGCCAGCAGCTATGACAGCGGGAGGGCCAGGAATGAGCAGTTCTTC. Its translation: CASSYDSGRARNEQFF.

This clone was counted between two and nine times. The V gene is TRBV7-2, the J gene TRBJ2-3, with a weak D call TRBD1 (5 bases). V lost 5 bases to trimming and J lost 5 bases, with 14 bases between them. The CDR3 is 14 residues long. Germline values: CDR1 SGHTA, CDR2 FQGNSA. The CDR3 DNA reads as TGTGCCAGCAGCAGAAGACAGTCAGAAGATACGCAGTATTTT. This translates into CASSRRQSEDTQYF.

This clone was recorded once. V usage is TRBV7-2 and J usage is TRBJ2-2; 13 bases fit TRBD2. V lost 5 bases to trimming and J lost 3 bases; unmatched junction nucleotides: 6. The germline V gene encodes CDR1 SGHTA and CDR2 FQGNSA. This CDR3 is 17 amino acids long. CDR3 coding DNA: TGTGCCAGCAGCCGTTCCGGGACTAGCGGGGACACCGGGGAGCTGTTTTTT. Protein product: CASSRSGTSGDTGELFF. Using reference TRBV7-2 and TRBJ2-2 for the parts outside the CDR3, the full variable domain is GAGVSQSPSNKVTEKGKDVELRCDPISGHTALYWYRQSLGQGLEFLIYFQGNSAPDKSGLPSDRFSAERTGGSVSTLTIQRTQQEDSAVYLCASSRSGTSGDTGELFFGEGSRLTVL.

The CDR3 loop reads CASSISLALPTGELFF. The CDR3 bases are TGTGCCAGTAGTATCAGTTTAGCCCTACCCACCGGGGAGCTGTTTTTT. The chain carries TRBV19 and TRBJ2-2; D is unresolved. The ends were cut back, 3 bases at V and 4 bases at J, with 15 bases in the middle. This CDR3 is built from 16 residues. Germline assignment: CDR1 LNHDA and CDR2 SQIVND (reference sequence).

The chain couples TRBV7-9 to TRBJ2-5; TRBD1 matches at 7 bases. The end of the DNA aligns better with TRBJ2-7, so the J call may be wrong. CDR1 is SEHNR, CDR2 FQNEAQ, per germline (reference sequence). CDR3 length equals 15 residues. Written as DNA, the CDR3 is TGTGCCAGCAGTTCGACCGGGACAGCCGCCTACGAGCAGTACTTC. Its translation is CASSSTGTAAYEQYF.

This rearrangement joins TRBV27 to TRBJ2-1, with a weak D call TRBD2 (5 bases). CDR1 is MNHEY and CDR2 is SMNVEV in the germline V gene (reference sequence). V gave up 4 bases and J gave up 0 bases, with 10 bases separating them. The CDR3 spans 15 residues. The CDR3: CASSSPRASYNEQFF. DNA of the CDR3: TGTGCCAGCAGTTCTCCGCGGGCCTCCTACAATGAGCAGTTCTTC.